Listed below are T cell receptor beta chains from one sample, sequenced in a study of hypomethylating agent response in myelodysplastic syndrome. Sequencing used immunoSEQ multiplex PCR; TCRdb keeps in-frame clones, though not all of them. The table lists 3,000 to 4,000 clones, around 84% of them singletons, with roughly an eighth in the top ten. Source: bone marrow, taken before or after starting hypomethylating agent treatment for myelodysplastic syndrome (not recorded which). These receptors were obtained from a human donor with myelodysplastic syndrome. Both conserved end residues are part of each CDR3. D genes are given only for firm matches. Size values are once, few and many counts, or a class for expanded clones, and some rows have none.

NA TRBJ1-2 TRBV19 once 15 TGTGCCAGTAGTATAGGACCCCGAGGATGGTATGGCTACACCTTC CASSIGPRGWYGYTF
NA TRBJ1-1 TRBV27 few 12 TGTGCCAGCAGTTTTGCCTACACTGAAGCTTTCTTT CASSFAYTEAFF
NA TRBJ1-6 TRBV30 once 17 TGTGCCTGGAGCTCCGGGACAATTCTTGTGAATGGCTCACCCCTCCACTTT CAWSSGTILVNGSPLHF
TRBD1 TRBJ2-4 TRBV5-6 NA 14 TGTGCCAGCAGCTACCGGGACAGCAAAAACATTCAGTACTTC CASSYRDSKNIQYF
NA TRBJ2-7 TRBV21-1 once 17 TGTGCCAGCAGCAAAGGGAAACAGGGGGCGGTGGGCTACGAGCAGTACTTC CASSKGKQGAVGYEQYF
NA TRBJ2-5 TRBV7-8 NA 14 TGTGCCAGCAGCTTCCCCCTTTCGGAAGAGACCCAGTACTTC CASSFPLSEETQYF
TRBD1 TRBJ2-7 TRBV28 NA 14 TGTGCCAGCATCGCGACGGACAGGACGTTTGAGCAGTACTTC CASIATDRTFEQYF
TRBD2 TRBJ2-5 TRBV4-3 NA 18 TGCGCCAGCAGCCAAGATTCCAGCGGGAGGGCCCTCTCGGAGACCCAGTACTTC CASSQDSSGRALSETQYF
NA TRBJ2-1 TRBV5-1 once 17 TGCGCCAGCAGCTTGAGATTGAAGGTCGAGTTATACAATGAGCAGTTCTTC CASSLRLKVELYNEQFF
NA TRBJ2-7 TRBV14 NA 13 TGTGCCAGCAGCCTAACGACCCAAGCGGAGCAGTACTTC CASSLTTQAEQYF
TRBD2 TRBJ2-7 TRBV2 NA 14 TGTGCCAGCAGTGGGGACTACAGATTAGGAGAGCAGTACTTC CASSGDYRLGEQYF
TRBD2 TRBJ2-5 TRBV5-1 NA 17 TGCGCCAGCAGCTTTAACGTGCAAGCGGGAGTGGGGGAGACCCAGTACTTC CASSFNVQAGVGETQYF
NA TRBJ1-2 TRBV4-3 NA 12 TGCGCCAGCAGCCAAGATAGTTATGGCTACACCTTC CASSQDSYGYTF
NA TRBJ1-1 TRBV7-9 NA 19 TGTGCCAGCAGCTTAGCCGGCGGGCTTGGGAGCCTTATGGACACTGAAGCTTTCTTT CASSLAGGLGSLMDTEAFF
NA TRBJ2-7 TRBV5-1 NA 16 TGCGCCAGCAGCTCTAACGCCGGCCATCCCTCCTACGAGCAGTACTTC CASSSNAGHPSYEQYF
TRBD1 TRBJ2-6 TRBV9 NA 19 TGTGCCAGCAGCCACACCCGACAGGGGGGAACGGGTGGGGCCAACGTCCTGACTTTC CASSHTRQGGTGGANVLTF
TRBD2 TRBJ2-1 TRBV10-3 NA 18 TGTGCCATCAGCCTCGGACTAGCGGGAGGGAGCTCCTACAATGAGCAGTTCTTC CAISLGLAGGSSYNEQFF
NA TRBJ2-2 TRBV12-5 NA 16 TGTGCTAGTGGTTTAATCGGGGCAAGTAACACCGGGGAGCTGTTTTTT CASGLIGASNTGELFF
TRBD1 TRBJ2-7 TRBV14 NA 15 TGTGCCAGCAGACCCGGACAGGGAGGTATCCACGAGCAGTACTTC CASRPGQGGIHEQYF
TRBD1 TRBJ2-1 TRBV6-5 NA 14 TGTGCCAGCAGTTACAACAGGGGGGCAGGTGAGCAGTTCTTC CASSYNRGAGEQFF
TRBD1 TRBJ2-1 TRBV9 once 16 TGTGCCAGCAGCGGCGACTCAGGGACAGGGCGCGAAGAGCAGTTCTTC CASSGDSGTGREEQFF
NA TRBJ2-7 TRBV7-9 NA 17 TGTGCCAGCAGCTTAAAATCGAGGGAGGCTCTGTTCTACGAGCAGTACTTC CASSLKSREALFYEQYF
NA TRBJ2-1 TRBV27 NA 11 TGTGCCAGCAGTTCCGGGGTTGCGGAGTTCTTC CASSSGVAEFF
NA TRBJ2-2 TRBV11-2 once 15 TGTGCCAGCAGAGTTGTGGGACTGAACACCGGGGAGCTGTTTTTT CASRVVGLNTGELFF
NA TRBJ2-2 TRBV2 NA 11 TGTGCCAGCACCGCTAGGGGACGGCTGTTTTTT CASTARGRLFF
TRBD2 TRBJ2-3 TRBV9 NA 14 TGTGCCAGCAGCGGATGGACTAGCTGGGATGTGCAGTATTTT CASSGWTSWDVQYF
TRBD1 TRBJ1-5 TRBV5-6 NA 18 TGTGCCAGCAGCTTTTCCCCCCAAAGACAGGGCAACAATCAGCCCCAGCATTTT CASSFSPQRQGNNQPQHF
NA TRBJ2-1 TRBV4-2 NA 15 TGTGCCAGCAGCCAAGGACATGGATTCGGCAATGAGCAGTTCTTC CASSQGHGFGNEQFF
NA TRBJ1-1 TRBV10-3 NA 16 TGTGCCATCAGTGAGTCGGGGGGGAAGAGTCATACTGAAGCTTTCTTT CAISESGGKSHTEAFF
NA TRBJ1-1 TRBV4-3 NA 13 TGCGCCAGCAGCCTGGGGCCAAGGGCTGAAGCTTTCTTT CASSLGPRAEAFF
TRBD2 TRBJ2-3 TRBV19 NA 16 TGTGCCAGTAGGAGGGCAACTAGCGGGTGGGGTGATACGCAGTATTTT CASRRATSGWGDTQYF
NA TRBJ2-1 TRBV7-9 NA 12 TGTGCCAGCAGCTTAGGTTCCAATGAGCAGTTCTTC CASSLGSNEQFF
NA TRBJ1-4 TRBV19 NA 12 TGTGCCAGTAGTATCTCGGGGGTCGGGCTGTTTTTT CASSISGVGLFF
TRBD1 TRBJ1-1 TRBV5-1 NA 14 TGCGCCAGCAGCGCGGGACAGGGGGACACTGAAGCTTTCTTT CASSAGQGDTEAFF
NA TRBJ1-2 TRBV6-1 NA 16 TGTGCCAGCAGTGAAGGTCCAGGAGGGGGTACCTATGGCTACACCTTC CASSEGPGGGTYGYTF
NA TRBJ2-7 TRBV10-3 NA 13 TGTGCCATCACCATCCAGGTGGGATACGAGCAGTACTTC CAITIQVGYEQYF
TRBD2 TRBJ2-3 TRBV7-2 NA 15 TGTGCCAGCAGCTCGGGCGGGAGGGACACAGATACGCAGTATTTT CASSSGGRDTDTQYF
NA TRBJ1-4 TRBV4-1 NA 16 TGCGCCAGCAGCCGCTCTTTAGTGGGGGGATTGGAAAAACTGTTTTTT CASSRSLVGGLEKLFF
TRBD1 TRBJ1-1 TRBV7-2 NA 15 TGTGCCAGCAGCCGTCAACAGGGGCTTAACACTGAAGCTTTCTTT CASSRQQGLNTEAFF